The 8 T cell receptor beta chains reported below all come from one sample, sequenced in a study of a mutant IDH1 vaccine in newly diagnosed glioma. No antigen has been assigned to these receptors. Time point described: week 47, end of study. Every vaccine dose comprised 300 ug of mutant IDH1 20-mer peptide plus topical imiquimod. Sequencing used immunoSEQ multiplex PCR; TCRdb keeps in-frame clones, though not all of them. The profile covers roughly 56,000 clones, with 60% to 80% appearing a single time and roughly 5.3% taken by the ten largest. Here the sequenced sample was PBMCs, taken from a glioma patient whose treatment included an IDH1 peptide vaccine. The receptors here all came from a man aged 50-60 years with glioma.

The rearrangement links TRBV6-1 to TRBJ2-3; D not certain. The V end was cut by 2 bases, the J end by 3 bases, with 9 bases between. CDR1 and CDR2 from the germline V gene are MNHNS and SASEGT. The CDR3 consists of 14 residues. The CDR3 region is CASSEYMVTDTQYF. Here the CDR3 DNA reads TGTGCCAGCAGTGAATATATGGTAACAGATACGCAGTATTTT.

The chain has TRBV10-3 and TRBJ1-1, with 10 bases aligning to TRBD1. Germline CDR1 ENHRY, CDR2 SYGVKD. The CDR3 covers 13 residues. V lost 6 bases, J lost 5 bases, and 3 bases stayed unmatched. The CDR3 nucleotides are TGTGCCATCAGGGGGACAGGGGAGACTGAAGCTTTCTTT. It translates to CAIRGTGETEAFF.

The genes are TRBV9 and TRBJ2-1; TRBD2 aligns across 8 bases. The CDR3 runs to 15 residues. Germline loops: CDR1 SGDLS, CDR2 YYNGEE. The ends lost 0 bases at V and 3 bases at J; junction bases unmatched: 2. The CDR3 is CASSVGRGGYNEQFF. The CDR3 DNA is TGTGCCAGCAGCGTAGGACGGGGGGGCTACAATGAGCAGTTCTTC.

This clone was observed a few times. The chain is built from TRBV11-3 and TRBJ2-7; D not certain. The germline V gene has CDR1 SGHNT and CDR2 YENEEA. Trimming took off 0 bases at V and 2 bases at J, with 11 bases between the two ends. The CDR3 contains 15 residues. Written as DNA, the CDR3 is TGTGCCAGCAGCTTAGATCAAAGTAGGGCCTACGAGCAGTACTTC. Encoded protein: CASSLDQSRAYEQYF.

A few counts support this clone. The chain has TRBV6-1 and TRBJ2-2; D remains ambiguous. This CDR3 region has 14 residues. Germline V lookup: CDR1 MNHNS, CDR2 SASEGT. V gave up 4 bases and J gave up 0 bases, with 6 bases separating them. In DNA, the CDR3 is TGTGCCAGCAGTGGTACGCCGAACACCGGGGAGCTGTTTTTT. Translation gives CASSGTPNTGELFF.

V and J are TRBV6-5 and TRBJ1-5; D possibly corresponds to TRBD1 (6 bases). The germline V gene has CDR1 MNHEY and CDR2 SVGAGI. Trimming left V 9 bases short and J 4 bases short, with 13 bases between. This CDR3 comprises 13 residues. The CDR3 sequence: CASSYQGNQPQHF. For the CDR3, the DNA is TGTGCCAGTAGCTACCAGGGGAATCAGCCCCAGCATTTT.

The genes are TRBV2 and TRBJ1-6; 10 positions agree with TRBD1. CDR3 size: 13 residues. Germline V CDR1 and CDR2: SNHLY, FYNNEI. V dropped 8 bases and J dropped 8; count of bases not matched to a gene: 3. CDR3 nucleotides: TGTGCCAGCCGGGACAGGGGATATTCACCCCTCCACTTT. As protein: CASRDRGYSPLHF. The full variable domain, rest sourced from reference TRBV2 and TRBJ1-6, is EPEVTQTPSHQVTQMGQEVILRCVPISNHLYFYWYRQILGQKVEFLVSFYNNEISEKSEIFDDQFSVERPDGSNFTLKIRSTKLEDSAMYFCASRDRGYSPLHFGNGTRLTVT.

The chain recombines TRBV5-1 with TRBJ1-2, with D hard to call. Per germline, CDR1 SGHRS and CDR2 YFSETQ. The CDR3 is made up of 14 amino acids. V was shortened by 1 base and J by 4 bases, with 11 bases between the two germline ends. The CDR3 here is CASSLSPTGYGYTF. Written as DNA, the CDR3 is TGCGCCAGCAGCTTGTCACCGACGGGCTATGGCTACACCTTC.